This T cell receptor (beta chain) is from a study of blood T cell repertoires in COVID-19. Measured with immunoSEQ multiplex PCR; TCRdb has only the in-frame clones, and not every one. The sample contains approximately 170,000 clones, around four fifths of which appear only once. The length of the CDR3 is 14 residues. Germline trimming cut 4 bases from V and 6 bases from J; bases unmatched to any gene: 5. Germline V gene lookup returns CDR1 LGHNA and CDR2 YSLEER. The chain has TRBV4-3 and TRBJ2-1, with 8 bases that match TRBD2. Sample: PBMCs or T cells enriched from blood (not recorded which). The receptor's source is a woman aged 50 to 60 who had recovered from COVID-19. The CDR3 coding sequence is TGCGCCAGCAGCCCCAGCGGGAGCCTCAATGAGCAGTTCTTC. This sequence encodes CASSPSGSLNEQFF.